This TCR beta chain stems from a study of a mutant IDH1 vaccine in newly diagnosed glioma. Study as a whole: The first vaccination came 4-6 weeks after radiotherapy alone, or with temozolomide cycles. Study-wide results and caveats: Pseudoprogression appears to have had no connection to changes in top peripheral T cell clonotypes.

Documented time point: week 35, safety follow-up. Every vaccination contained 300 ug of the mutant IDH1 20-mer peptide and was paired with topical imiquimod. The CDR3 has 14 residues. Unmatched junction bases numbered 5, after V lost 5 bases and J lost 1 base. CDR1 and CDR2 (germline): MNHEY, SVGAGI. Of note for this clone: As yet, its antigen is unknown.

Profiled with immunoSEQ multiplex PCR; TCRdb holds only in-frame clones, not every one. The sample shows approximately 50,000 clones, roughly nine tenths of them seen only once. The TCR comes from a man in his forties or fifties with glioma. Sample: PBMCs, taken from a glioma patient whose treatment included an IDH1 peptide vaccine. The chain recombines TRBV6-5 with TRBJ2-7; TRBD1 matches 7 bases. For the CDR3, the DNA is TGTGCCAGCAGTAGGGACAGAGGGTCCTACGAGCAGTACTTC. Residues: CASSRDRGSYEQYF.